This T cell receptor (beta chain) emerged from a study of T cell repertoires in cytomegalovirus infection. Germline V CDR1 and CDR2: SGHVS, FQNEAQ. The CDR3 is 15 residues long. The junction had 5 bases not matched to a gene; V was cut back by 3 bases and J by 5 bases. TCRdb reprocessed the reads with MiXCR, giving one entry per CDR3 protein. The sample records some 200,000 distinct CDR3 sequences, about a tenth being singletons. This clonotype was recorded at least ten times. The chain combines TRBV7-8 with TRBJ2-5, with 11 bases fitting TRBD2. The origin of this receptor is a human donor in good health (CMV status not recorded). Some clones in this sample may be carry-over from other donors' samples. The sequencing sample was made of PBMCs. CDR3 bases: TGTGCCAGCAGCTTGGGACTAGCGGCTTGGGAGACCCAGTACTTC. Translation: CASSLGLAAWETQYF.